Presented here are 5 T cell receptor beta chains from one specimen sequenced in a study of blood T cells in healthy people across ages. Using a J-beta primer mix together with a sample-barcoded 5' primer, a second PCR was run for roughly 7 to 12 cycles. MiXCR, applied by TCRdb to the 5' RACE reads, yields one record per CDR3 protein. The sample records under 2,000,000 distinct CDR3 sequences, roughly 49% being singletons. Specimen: blood. The receptors stem from a woman aged 40 to 50 in good health.

V and J are TRBV24-1 and TRBJ1-1; the D is unclear. The V gene lost 0 bases and the J gene lost 11 bases, with 12 bases spanning the gap. CDR1 and CDR2 (germline): KGHDR, SFDVKD. The CDR3 has 13 amino acids. CDR3 in amino acids: CATSDLQGGGAFF. For the CDR3, the DNA is TGTGCCACCAGTGATTTGCAAGGCGGCGGCGCTTTCTTT.

In its sample, this clonotype was seen a few times. The rearrangement links TRBV2 to TRBJ2-1, with D maybe TRBD2 (6 bases). Looked up from germline, CDR1 is SNHLY and CDR2 is FYNNEI. Trimming took 5 bases from V and 10 from J, leaving 15 bases between them. This CDR3 region has 13 residues. The CDR3, as DNA: TGTGCCAGCAGTCTTAGGGCGGAGGGGGAGCAGTTCTTC. Translating it yields CASSLRAEGEQFF.

The chain's CDR3 is CASSLLSAGVGYNEQFF. CDR3 nucleotide sequence: TGTGCCAGCAGCTTGTTGTCGGCAGGGGTGGGCTACAATGAGCAGTTCTTC. This sequence joins TRBV5-6 and TRBJ2-1, with a possible D match to TRBD1 (6 bases). V lost 1 base, J lost 3 bases, and 17 bases lay in between. Germline CDR1 is SGHDT and CDR2 is YYEEEE. The CDR3 is 17 amino acids.

The rearrangement joins TRBV11-1 to TRBJ1-2; perhaps TRBD1 as D (6 bases). The CDR3 extends over 15 amino acids. Germline V CDR1 and CDR2: SGHAT, FQDESV (reference sequence). V was pared by 4 bases and J by 3 bases, with 15 bases between. This CDR3 is CASSSSRQEDYGYTF. The CDR3 region has the DNA TGTGCCAGCAGCTCATCCAGACAGGAGGACTATGGCTACACCTTC.

This chain uses TRBV29-1 with TRBJ2-2, with 9 bases identical to TRBD1. Germline V lookup: CDR1 SQVTM, CDR2 ANQGSEA. V trimming: 0 bases; J trimming: 1 base; junction bases outside the gene matches: 0. The CDR3 runs to 15 residues. The CDR3 here is CSVEEGQGNTGELFF. The CDR3 bases are TGCAGCGTTGAAGAGGGACAGGGGAACACCGGGGAGCTGTTTTTT.